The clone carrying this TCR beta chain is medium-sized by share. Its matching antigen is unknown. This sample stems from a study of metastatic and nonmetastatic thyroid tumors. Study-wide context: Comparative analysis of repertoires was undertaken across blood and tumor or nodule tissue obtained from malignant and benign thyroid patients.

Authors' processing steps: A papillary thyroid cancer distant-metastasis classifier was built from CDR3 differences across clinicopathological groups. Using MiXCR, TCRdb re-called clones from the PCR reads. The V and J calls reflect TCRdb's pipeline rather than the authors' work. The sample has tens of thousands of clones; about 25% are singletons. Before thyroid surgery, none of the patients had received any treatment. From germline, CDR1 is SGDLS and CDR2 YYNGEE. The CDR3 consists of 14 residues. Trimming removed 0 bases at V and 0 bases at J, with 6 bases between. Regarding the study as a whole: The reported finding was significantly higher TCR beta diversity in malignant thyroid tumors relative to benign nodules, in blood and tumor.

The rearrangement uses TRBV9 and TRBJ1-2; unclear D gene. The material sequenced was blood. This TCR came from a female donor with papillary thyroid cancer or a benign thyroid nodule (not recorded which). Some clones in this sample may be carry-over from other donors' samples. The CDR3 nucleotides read TGTGCCAGCAGCGTAGGAGGCGCTAACTATGGCTACACCTTC. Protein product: CASSVGGANYGYTF.